The 8 T cell receptor beta chains in this list originate from one sample, sequenced in a study of OX40 agonist ivuxolimab in advanced cancers. TCRdb's copy holds only in-frame clones and misses some; the assay was immunoSEQ multiplex PCR. The table has more than 60,000 clones, about 85% seen once. The specimen comprised CD4+ or CD8+ T cells sorted from blood, sampled in a trial of the OX40 agonist ivuxolimab. All receptors derive from an adult with an advanced solid tumor such as melanoma, head and neck, liver or kidney cancer.

The V gene is TRBV6-5, the J gene TRBJ1-5, with D tentatively TRBD1 (6 bases). Germline loops: CDR1 MNHEY, CDR2 SVGAGI. The CDR3 length is 15 residues. With 5 bases removed from V and 2 bases from J, the gap between germline ends came to 13 bases. The CDR3: CASSQDSARNQPQHF. CDR3 sequence (DNA): TGTGCCAGCAGTCAGGACAGCGCTCGCAATCAGCCCCAGCATTTT.

The chain is built from TRBV5-8 and TRBJ1-5, with TRBD1 identical over 8 bases. Germline V gene lookup returns CDR1 SGHTS and CDR2 YDEGEE. The CDR3 length is 15 residues. The V and J ends lost 4 bases and 4 bases, in that order; junction bases with no gene match: 7. The CDR3 reads CASSPGQGVNQPQHF. CDR3 DNA: TGTGCCAGCAGCCCCGGACAGGGAGTTAATCAGCCCCAGCATTTT.

This rearrangement joins TRBV7-2 to TRBJ2-3; tentative D call: TRBD2 (6 bases). The CDR3 extends over 15 amino acids. CDR1 SGHTA and CDR2 FQGNSA come from the germline V gene. V was pared by 3 bases and J by 0 bases, with 10 bases between. CDR3 region: CASSFRRESTDTQYF. The CDR3 DNA reads TGTGCCAGCAGCTTCCGACGGGAGAGCACAGATACGCAGTATTTT.

This sequence joins TRBV6-1 and TRBJ1-1, with D possibly matching TRBD1 (5 bases). Trimming stripped 5 bases from V and 10 bases from J, with 11 bases between. Germline loops: CDR1 MNHNS, CDR2 SASEGT. The CDR3 consists of 11 residues. Here the CDR3 DNA reads TGTGCCAGCAGTTCCTCGAGGGGAGCTTTCTTT. As protein: CASSSSRGAFF.

V is TRBV4-1 and J is TRBJ1-5; the D is unclear. Looked up from germline, CDR1 is MGHRA and CDR2 is YSYEKL. This CDR3 has 14 residues. The V end lost 3 bases, the J end lost 6 bases, and 12 bases lay between the germline ends. CDR3 in DNA: TGCGCCAGCAGCCATGGCCAGTATAGTCAGCCCCAGCATTTT. Encoded protein: CASSHGQYSQPQHF.

CDR3: CASRRDSNTGELFF. DNA for the CDR3: TGTGCCAGCAGAAGGGACAGTAACACCGGGGAGCTGTTTTTT. The chain has TRBV6-1 and TRBJ2-2, with TRBD1 identical over 7 bases. Germline-derived CDR1 and CDR2 are MNHNS and SASEGT. This CDR3 is built from 14 residues. J lost 2 bases, V lost 6 bases, and 3 bases had no gene match.

The gene calls are TRBV19 and TRBJ2-5, with D possibly being TRBD1 (6 bases). V was pared by 4 bases and J by 5 bases, with 14 bases between. CDR3 size: 14 residues. From germline, CDR1 is LNHDA and CDR2 SQIVND (reference sequence). CDR3 region: CASSTNQGWETQYF. The DNA for the CDR3 is TGTGCCAGTAGTACCAACCAGGGGTGGGAGACCCAGTACTTC.

The chain carries TRBV7-3 and TRBJ2-1; tentative D call: TRBD1 (6 bases). The CDR3 has 13 residues. CDR1 is SGHTA and CDR2 is FQGTGA in the germline V gene. Trimming cost V 4 bases and J 10 bases, with 14 bases left between them. This CDR3 reads CASSSSQGREQFF. Here the CDR3 DNA reads TGTGCCAGCAGCTCATCACAGGGCCGCGAGCAGTTCTTC.